A selection of T cell receptor beta chains follows, all from one sample in a study of cytomegalovirus exposure and HLA in healthy donors. Using immunoSEQ multiplex PCR, the repertoire was profiled, and TCRdb retains in-frame clones only, with some absent. Among about 130,000 clones listed, 70% to 80% were seen once. Sequenced material: PBMCs. These receptors originate from a man aged 18 to 30 in good health and CMV-seronegative. Each CDR3 is given with its conserved first and last residue. A D gene is named only where the DNA matches it firmly. Clone size is given for some rows only: seen once, a few or many times, or a class if the clone is expanded.

TRBV28,TRBJ2-2,TRBD2,NA,TGTGCCAGCAGTTCCGGACTAGCGGTTTTGAACACCGGGGAGCTGTTTTTT,CASSSGLAVLNTGELFF
TRBV5-1,TRBJ2-3,TRBD1,NA,TGCGCCAGCAGCCCCAGGGGGCTCCTCACAGATACGCAGTATTTT,CASSPRGLLTDTQYF
TRBV30,TRBJ1-6,TRBD1,once,TGTGCCTGGAGAGCGAATACAGGGGGCTCCTATAATTCACCCCTCCACTTT,CAWRANTGGSYNSPLHF
TRBV19,TRBJ2-1,NA,NA,TGTGCCAGTAGGCCCGTGGACAGCTCCTCCTACAATGAGCAGTTCTTC,CASRPVDSSSYNEQFF
TRBV19,TRBJ2-7,NA,NA,TGTGCCAGTAGTATAGGGGGGGACTACGAGCAGTACTTC,CASSIGGDYEQYF
TRBV7-9,TRBJ2-2,TRBD1,once,TGTGCCAGCAGCTTAGCGCAGGGGGCCGGGGAGCTGTTTTTT,CASSLAQGAGELFF
TRBV29-1,TRBJ1-1,NA,NA,TGCAGCGTTGGCGCTGAAGCTTTCTTT,CSVGAEAFF
TRBV7-2,TRBJ1-2,TRBD1,NA,TGTGCCAGCAGCTCGGGACAGCGAGTCTATGGCTACACCTTC,CASSSGQRVYGYTF
TRBV5-4,TRBJ2-7,TRBD2,NA,TGTGCCAGCAGCTTGGGAGATTCTAGCGGGAGAACCGAGCAGTACTTC,CASSLGDSSGRTEQYF
TRBV5-4,TRBJ1-4,TRBD1,NA,TGTGCCAGCAGCTCAAGGACAGGGGGCCCATTTAATGAAAAACTGTTTTTT,CASSSRTGGPFNEKLFF
TRBV4-1,TRBJ2-1,TRBD2,NA,TGCGCCAGCAGCCAGGGTAAACTAGCGGACGACGCCAATGAGCAGTTCTTC,CASSQGKLADDANEQFF
TRBV9,TRBJ1-2,TRBD1,NA,TGTGCCAGCAGCGTCCTGGGACAGGGAGACTATGGCTACACCTTC,CASSVLGQGDYGYTF
TRBV4-2,TRBJ2-7,TRBD2,NA,TGTGCCAGCAGCCCCCCGGGGGGAGCGGGAGGTTCCTACGAGCAGTACTTC,CASSPPGGAGGSYEQYF
TRBV5-1,TRBJ2-3,TRBD2,NA,TGCGCCAGCAGCAGGGGACTAGCGGGGCCCACAGATACGCAGTATTTT,CASSRGLAGPTDTQYF
TRBV15,TRBJ2-7,NA,NA,TGTGCCACCAGCAAAGGGGGGGGAGGAGAGGGAGAGCAGTACTTC,CATSKGGGGEGEQYF
TRBV7-8,TRBJ2-1,NA,NA,TGTGCCAGCAGCCCCGAGAGGAGGGTCCAAACCCGAGCCTCCTACAATGAGCAGTTCTTC,CASSPERRVQTRASYNEQFF
TRBV5-4,TRBJ2-5,TRBD2,few,TGTGCCAGCAGCTTTAAGCGGGGAGAAGAGACCCAGTACTTC,CASSFKRGEETQYF
TRBV7-9,TRBJ2-1,TRBD2,NA,TGTGCCAGCAGCTGGGCACTAGCGGGTCGTAATGAGCAGTTCTTC,CASSWALAGRNEQFF
TRBV9,TRBJ2-3,NA,NA,TGTGCCAGCAGCGTGGAGACTAGAGGGGATACGCAGTATTTT,CASSVETRGDTQYF
TRBV28,TRBJ1-5,NA,few,TGTGCCAGCAGTTTTCGCCAGGGTCATCAGCCCCAGCATTTT,CASSFRQGHQPQHF
TRBV18,TRBJ1-2,NA,NA,TGTGCCAGCTCACCACCAAAGGGGGAGCAACAGCGTGGCGGCTACACCTTC,CASSPPKGEQQRGGYTF
TRBV2,TRBJ2-5,NA,once,TGTGCCAGCACCGCGGGGTTCGCAGGGGAGACCCAGTACTTC,CASTAGFAGETQYF
TRBV7-9,TRBJ1-5,TRBD1,NA,TGTGCCAGCAGCGACAGGGGAAGCAATCAGCCCCAGCATTTT,CASSDRGSNQPQHF
TRBV6-5,TRBJ2-2,NA,NA,TGTGCCAGCAGGCATAGCGGATACACCGGGGAGCTGTTTTTT,CASRHSGYTGELFF
TRBV5-1,TRBJ2-6,TRBD1,NA,TGCGCCAGCAGCTTAACGGGACAGGGGAGCTCTGGGGCCAACGTCCTGACTTTC,CASSLTGQGSSGANVLTF
TRBV2,TRBJ2-2,NA,NA,TGTGCCAGCAGTAAGGGGCTTTCCGGCGCCGGGGAGCTGTTTTTT,CASSKGLSGAGELFF
TRBV7-8,TRBJ2-3,TRBD2,NA,TGTGCCAGCAGCTTACAAGGACTAGCGGGAGATACGCAGTATTTT,CASSLQGLAGDTQYF
TRBV7-9,TRBJ2-1,TRBD2,NA,TGTGCCAGCAGCTTAATTCGTATCCAGCGGGGAGACAATGAGCAGTTCTTC,CASSLIRIQRGDNEQFF
TRBV5-4,TRBJ2-1,TRBD2,NA,TGTGCCAGCAGCTTGTCACTAGCGAGCAATGAGCAGTTCTTC,CASSLSLASNEQFF
TRBV6-5,TRBJ1-2,TRBD1,once,TGTGCCAGCAGTGGGGACAGCCTCTATGGCTACACCTTC,CASSGDSLYGYTF
TRBV7-6,TRBJ1-2,NA,NA,TGTGCCAGCAGCTTATCTCCGGGGTTAGGTGGCTACACCTTC,CASSLSPGLGGYTF
TRBV11-2,TRBJ1-2,TRBD1,few,TGTGCCAGCAGCTCGTCCGGTTCAGGGGGATTGGGTGGCTACACCTTC,CASSSSGSGGLGGYTF
TRBV7-9,TRBJ2-5,TRBD2,NA,TGTGCCAGCAGCTTAATTCGGACTAGCGGGAGGGCCGTAGAGACCCAGTACTTC,CASSLIRTSGRAVETQYF
TRBV5-1,TRBJ1-1,TRBD1,NA,TGCGCCAGCAGCCCAAGGGGGCGCGGGAACACTGAAGCTTTCTTT,CASSPRGRGNTEAFF
TRBV7-3,TRBJ2-7,NA,NA,TGTGCCAGCAGCTTAACTTCAGGGGTAGTCTACGAGCAGTACTTC,CASSLTSGVVYEQYF
TRBV11-3,TRBJ2-2,NA,NA,TGTGCCAGCAGCGCGGGCCTCACTAGCTCCGGGGAGCTGTTTTTT,CASSAGLTSSGELFF
TRBV7-3,TRBJ1-2,TRBD1,NA,TGTGCCAGCAGCCCAACCGGACAGGGAGGCTACACCTTC,CASSPTGQGGYTF
TRBV7-9,TRBJ1-1,NA,NA,TGTGCCAGCAGCAGGAGGGGGGGCCTCTCGAACACTGAAGCTTTCTTT,CASSRRGGLSNTEAFF
TRBV6-6,TRBJ2-3,TRBD1,NA,TGTGCCAGCAGCACGACAGGGCTCGGCACAGATACGCAGTATTTT,CASSTTGLGTDTQYF
TRBV6-6,TRBJ2-5,NA,few,TGTGCCAGCAGTTACTCTTCCTTCGGGACCCAGTACTTC,CASSYSSFGTQYF
TRBV30,TRBJ1-1,NA,NA,TGTGCCTGGAGTCACGGGGGAAAGAACACTGAAGCTTTCTTT,CAWSHGGKNTEAFF
TRBV5-1,TRBJ1-3,NA,NA,TGCGCCAGCGGACAGGGAAACACCATATATTTT,CASGQGNTIYF
TRBV2,TRBJ1-2,NA,NA,TGTGCCAGCAGCTTAGTAGACAGTAACTATGGCTACACCTTC,CASSLVDSNYGYTF
TRBV7-9,TRBJ2-1,NA,NA,TGTGCCAGCACCTACCGTTGGGAGCTCAACAATGAGCAGTTCTTC,CASTYRWELNNEQFF
TRBV15,TRBJ2-1,TRBD2,NA,TGTGCCACCAGCAGAGGGATTCTAGCGGGAGGGTCCCCTGCATACAATGAGCAGTTCTTC,CATSRGILAGGSPAYNEQFF
TRBV13,TRBJ1-5,TRBD1,NA,TGTGCCAGCAGCTTGTCTAAAGGGGGCGATCAGCCCCAGCATTTT,CASSLSKGGDQPQHF
TRBV7-3,TRBJ2-1,NA,NA,TGTGCCAGCGGGCGGTCTGACAGCTACAATGAGCAGTTCTTC,CASGRSDSYNEQFF
TRBV6-6,TRBJ1-1,NA,NA,TGTGCCAGCAGTTACTCGAGGACTGAAGCTTTCTTT,CASSYSRTEAFF
TRBV18,TRBJ2-7,TRBD2,NA,TGTGCCAGCTCACCCTTTAGCGGGTCCTCCTACGAGCAGTACTTC,CASSPFSGSSYEQYF
TRBV11-1,TRBJ2-1,NA,NA,TGTGCCAGCAGCTTACTCCTCGACAATGAGCAGTTCTTC,CASSLLLDNEQFF
TRBV2,TRBJ2-5,TRBD2,NA,TGTGCCAGCAGTGTGGGACTAGCGGTTCAAGAGACCCAGTACTTC,CASSVGLAVQETQYF
TRBV4-1,TRBJ1-2,NA,NA,TGCGCCAGCAGCCAAGAGGGAGCCTACTATGGCTACACCTTC,CASSQEGAYYGYTF
TRBV11-2,TRBJ2-7,NA,NA,TGTGCCAGCAGCCTAGGGCAGGGGGGCTACGAGCAGTACTTC,CASSLGQGGYEQYF
TRBV9,TRBJ2-3,TRBD2,once,TGTGCCAGCAGCGTAGGGGGGGGACGCACAGATACGCAGTATTTT,CASSVGGGRTDTQYF
TRBV27,TRBJ1-5,NA,NA,TGTGCCAGCAGTTACATCAATCAGCCCCAGCATTTT,CASSYINQPQHF
TRBV5-1,TRBJ2-3,NA,NA,TGCGCCAGCAGCCGAAGCGGTGGACTCAAAGGATCTAGCACAGATACGCAGTATTTT,CASSRSGGLKGSSTDTQYF
TRBV9,TRBJ1-1,NA,NA,TGTGCCAGCAGCGTCGGGACACCCCGTTCTGAAGCTTTCTTT,CASSVGTPRSEAFF
TRBV18,TRBJ1-2,TRBD1,NA,TGTGCCAGCTCAACTGTACAGGGGGCAGGCTATGGCTACACCTTC,CASSTVQGAGYGYTF
TRBV5-1,TRBJ1-5,NA,NA,TGCGCCAGCAGCTTACAGGGTAGCGATCAGCCCCAGCATTTT,CASSLQGSDQPQHF